These T cell receptor beta chains were read from a single sample in a study. TCRdb redid the calling of the RT-PCR reads with MiXCR, one entry per CDR3 protein. The sample lists hundreds of thousands of distinct CDR3 sequences, more than 13% occurring once. The sequenced material came from memory CD4+ T cells from blood. These receptors were taken from a female donor in good health, serving as a healthy control. The CDR3 runs from the conserved cysteine through the conserved F or W. A D gene is named only where the DNA matches it firmly. Size tells how often a clone was seen (once, few, many) or the class of an expanded clone, and some rows leave it out.

TGTGCCAGCTCACCATTGGGGGATTCCACTGAAGCTTTCTTT,CASSPLGDSTEAFF,-,TRBV18,TRBJ1-1,-
TGTGCCAGCAGCTCTCCTAGCGATCGCTACAATGAGCAGTTCTTC,CASSSPSDRYNEQFF,-,TRBV11-3,TRBJ2-1,-
TGTGCCAGCAGTTACAGGCAACAGCCCCAGCATTTT,CASSYRQQPQHF,many,TRBV6-6,TRBJ1-5,-
TGTGCCAGCCGCGGCATCGGCGTAAATCAGCCCCAGCATTTT,CASRGIGVNQPQHF,few,TRBV6-2/TRBV6-3,TRBJ1-5,-
TGTGCCAGCAGTTACAGGGGTGATTCACCCCTCCACTTT,CASSYRGDSPLHF,-,TRBV6-6,TRBJ1-6,-
TGTGCCAGCAGCTCGCAGGGAGGGGGAACCGGGGAGCTGTTTTTT,CASSSQGGGTGELFF,many,TRBV7-7,TRBJ2-2,-
TGTGCCAGCAAGTCCGGGCTGAGCTCCTACAATGAGCAGTTCTTC,CASKSGLSSYNEQFF,few,TRBV6-5,TRBJ2-1,-
TGTGCCTCCGGGACAGCGAACACCGGGGAGCTGTTTTTT,CASGTANTGELFF,many,TRBV10-3,TRBJ2-2,TRBD1
TGTGCCAGCGGCCGACAGTGGTATGAGCAGTTCTTC,CASGRQWYEQFF,-,TRBV12-3/TRBV12-4,TRBJ2-1,-
TGTGCCAGCAGCCCCCAACAGGGGGAAGGTTATGGCTACACCTTC,CASSPQQGEGYGYTF,-,TRBV11-2,TRBJ1-2,TRBD1
TGTGCCACCAGTGAGACAACCGGGACATCGCCTACGCAGCAGTACTTC,CATSETTGTSPTQQYF,few,TRBV24-1,TRBJ2-7,-
TGTGCCAGCAGCCGGGGGCGGGGATTGGACTATGGCTACACCTTC,CASSRGRGLDYGYTF,few,TRBV27,TRBJ1-2,-
TGTGCCAGCAGCCGCACATCTGCCCACGAGCAGTACTTC,CASSRTSAHEQYF,-,TRBV6-5,TRBJ2-7,-
TGCAGTGCTAGTCGTAGGGGGGCCGCTTCGGGGGTTCCGCAGTATTTT,CSASRRGAASGVPQYF,few,TRBV20-1,TRBJ2-3,-
TGTGCCACCAGTGCTCGCTCGGTCCGGGAGCTGTTTTTT,CATSARSVRELFF,many,TRBV24-1,TRBJ2-2,-
TGCGCCAGCAGCTTGATGCCTAGCGGGGGGGCGAACACCGGGGAGCTGTTTTTT,CASSLMPSGGANTGELFF,-,TRBV5-1,TRBJ2-2,TRBD2
TGTGCCAGCAGGGACAGGACAGGGATAGGAGCTGTGCCCCTCCACTTT,CASRDRTGIGAVPLHF,few,TRBV6-1,TRBJ1-6,TRBD1
TGTGCCAGCAGCTCACGAGACTCTGGAAACACCATATATTTT,CASSSRDSGNTIYF,few,TRBV7-3,TRBJ1-3,-
TGTGCCAGCAGCGTAGCTTCCGCTTACCAAGAGACCCAGTACTTC,CASSVASAYQETQYF,many,TRBV9,TRBJ2-5,-
TGTGCAAGCAGTTTAAAATCCAGCGGGAGGGTGTACAATGAGCAGTTCTTC,CASSLKSSGRVYNEQFF,few,TRBV12-3/TRBV12-4,TRBJ2-1,TRBD2
TGTGCCAGCAGCCAAGATCCGGCTAGCGGGAGCACAGATACGCAGTATTTT,CASSQDPASGSTDTQYF,-,TRBV3-1,TRBJ2-3,TRBD2
TGCGCCAGCAGCTACACGGGACGTAGGGACACTGAAGCTTTCTTT,CASSYTGRRDTEAFF,few,TRBV5-1,TRBJ1-1,-
TGTGCCATCTCAAATGGTCCGGAGGGCAATCAGCCCCAGCATTTT,CAISNGPEGNQPQHF,-,TRBV10-3,TRBJ1-5,-
TGTGCCAGCAGCTTGGAGGTGGATCCGAATTATGGCTACACCTTC,CASSLEVDPNYGYTF,-,TRBV5-5,TRBJ1-2,-
TGTGCCAGCAGAGAGACTAACACCAATGAGCAGTTCTTC,CASRETNTNEQFF,few,TRBV6-5,TRBJ2-1,-
TGTGCCAGCAGTTACTCCGCCGGTGGTGAGCAGTTCTTC,CASSYSAGGEQFF,many,TRBV6-5,TRBJ2-1,-
TGTGCCAGCAGCTTACCTCCAGGATGGACTACCACCGGGGAGCTGTTTTTT,CASSLPPGWTTTGELFF,-,TRBV7-9,TRBJ2-2,-
TGCAGTGCTGTACCAGGGGGCTCTAATTCCTACGAGCAGTACTTC,CSAVPGGSNSYEQYF,-,TRBV20-1,TRBJ2-7,TRBD1
TGTGCCAGCAGCAAAACGGGAGCTGAAGCTTTCTTT,CASSKTGAEAFF,few,TRBV4-2,TRBJ1-1,-
TGTGCCAGTGTTCGCCCGACAGGGGGCACTGAAGCTTTCTTT,CASVRPTGGTEAFF,few,TRBV12-3/TRBV12-4,TRBJ1-1,TRBD1
TGTGCCAGCAGTTTTTTCAGCAGCTCCTACGAGCAGTACTTC,CASSFFSSSYEQYF,-,TRBV28,TRBJ2-7,-
TGTGCCAGCAGCCAATCCGAGATAGGGACCATATATTTT,CASSQSEIGTIYF,-,TRBV3-1,TRBJ1-3,-
TGTGCCAGCAGCCCGAGGGGCGGGGGGATCTACAATGAGCAGTTCTTC,CASSPRGGGIYNEQFF,few,TRBV6-5,TRBJ2-1,TRBD2
TGTGCCAGCAGCCAAGAGGGACTAGGGGAAGAGACCCAGTACTTC,CASSQEGLGEETQYF,few,TRBV2,TRBJ2-5,TRBD2
TGTGCCAGCAGTGAATCAGGGCCCTACGAGCAGTACTTC,CASSESGPYEQYF,few,TRBV25-1,TRBJ2-7,-
TGTGCCAGCAGCCAAGTTGGAGGGAGTTTAGAGACCCAGTACTTC,CASSQVGGSLETQYF,-,TRBV4-2,TRBJ2-5,-
TGTGCCAGCAGCGCCTTGACAGGTGCAACTAATGAAAAACTGTTTTTT,CASSALTGATNEKLFF,-,TRBV7-9,TRBJ1-4,-